These 22 T cell receptor beta chains came from one sample sequenced in a study of OX40 agonist ivuxolimab in advanced cancers. Sequenced by immunoSEQ multiplex PCR; TCRdb stores in-frame clones only, minus some. Among tens of thousands of clones listed, around 85% were seen once. The material was CD4+ or CD8+ T cells sorted from blood, obtained in a trial of the OX40 agonist ivuxolimab. Source of these receptors: an adult with an advanced solid tumor such as melanoma, head and neck, liver or kidney cancer.

This rearrangement joins TRBV4-1 to TRBJ1-4; D call uncertain. CDR3 length: 19 amino acids. V was trimmed by 1 base and J by 0 bases, leaving 18 bases between them. Looked up from germline, CDR1 is MGHRA and CDR2 is YSYEKL. CDR3 in amino acids: CASSQGRARRIATNEKLFF. The CDR3 nucleotides are TGCGCCAGCAGCCAAGGAAGGGCGCGGCGGATTGCAACTAATGAAAAACTGTTTTTT.

Here the CDR3 DNA reads TGTGCCAGCAGCCCAACCGCAGCTTCCTATGGCTACACCTTC. Its translation: CASSPTAASYGYTF. The J gene is TRBJ1-2, the V gene TRBV7-2, with D unresolved. CDR1 is SGHTA and CDR2 is FQGNSA in the germline V gene. With 5 bases removed from V and 4 bases from J, the gap between germline ends came to 14 bases. The CDR3 runs 14 residues.

The chain couples TRBV7-2 to TRBJ2-4; 9 bases map to TRBD1. Unmatched junction bases numbered 4, after V lost 6 bases and J lost 1 base. In germline, CDR1 is SGHTA, CDR2 FQGNSA. CDR3 length: 15 residues. CDR3 DNA sequence: TGTGCCAGCAGAACAGGGGGCCGGGCCAAAAACATTCAGTACTTC. This sequence encodes CASRTGGRAKNIQYF.

This chain connects TRBV6-5 to TRBJ2-2; TRBD2 is a possible D gene (5 bases). CDR1 is MNHEY, CDR2 SVGAGI, per germline. Trimming left V 2 bases short and J 6 bases short, with 13 bases between. This CDR3 region has 15 residues. The CDR3 here is CASSYLPEVSGELFF. The CDR3 nucleotides read TGTGCCAGCAGTTACCTACCGGAGGTGTCCGGGGAGCTGTTTTTT.

This clone was counted only a few times. The chain links TRBV7-9 to TRBJ2-7; D may match TRBD1 or TRBD2 (5 bases each). The V and J ends lost 8 bases and 1 base respectively, with 12 bases between them. The length of the CDR3 is 13 residues. The germline gives CDR1 SEHNR, CDR2 FQNEAQ (reference sequence). This CDR3 reads CASAGTESYEQYF. As DNA, the CDR3 is TGTGCCAGCGCCGGGACGGAATCCTACGAGCAGTACTTC.

The J gene is TRBJ2-2, the V gene TRBV7-3; 14 bases are shared with TRBD2. Per the germline V gene, CDR1 is SGHTA and CDR2 is FQGTGA. V shed 5 bases and J 6 bases; nucleotides not matched to a gene: 8. This CDR3 is 17 amino acids long. The CDR3 sequence: CASSVGPGLAGAGELFF. The CDR3 bases are TGTGCCAGCAGCGTAGGACCGGGACTAGCGGGAGCCGGGGAGCTGTTTTTT. Combining the CDR3 with reference TRBV7-3 and TRBJ2-2 gives the whole variable domain GAGVSQTPSNKVTEKGKYVELRCDPISGHTALYWYRQSLGQGPEFLIYFQGTGAADDSGLPNDRFFAVRPEGSVSTLKIQRTERGDSAVYLCASSVGPGLAGAGELFFGEGSRLTVL.

The V gene is TRBV5-6, the J gene TRBJ1-3; D is uncertain. Germline CDR1 and CDR2: SGHDT and YYEEEE. V lost 10 bases and J lost 4, with 15 bases in between. This CDR3 is 13 amino acids long. Written as DNA, the CDR3 is TGTGCCGGTCGTACCCTGGGCGGAAACACCATATATTTT. Its translation is CAGRTLGGNTIYF.

The chain combines TRBV28 with TRBJ2-7, with D maybe TRBD1 (5 bases). CDR3 size: 12 residues. V gave up 7 bases and J gave up 4 bases, with 11 bases separating them. CDR1 is MDHEN, CDR2 SYDVKM, per germline. The CDR3 spells CASNRGSYEQYV. DNA for the CDR3: TGTGCCAGCAATAGGGGATCGTACGAGCAGTACGTC.

This clone was seen once. The CDR3 sequence: CASSEPTGSIAFF. Written as DNA, the CDR3 is TGCGCCAGCAGCGAGCCGACAGGGTCCATAGCTTTCTTT. This chain connects TRBV5-1 to TRBJ1-1, with TRBD1 matching over 7 bases. The ends lost 4 bases at V and 10 bases at J; junction bases unmatched: 10. Germline V gene sequence: CDR1 SGHRS, CDR2 YFSETQ. The CDR3 runs to 13 residues.

This chain connects TRBV27 to TRBJ2-5, with TRBD2 as a possible D gene (6 bases). Germline CDR1 and CDR2: MNHEY and SMNVEV (reference sequence). The CDR3 extends over 13 amino acids. Trimming stripped 7 bases from V and 6 bases from J, with 15 bases between. This CDR3 reads CASIKSGGKTQYF. The CDR3 nucleotides are TGTGCCAGCATTAAATCCGGGGGAAAGACCCAGTACTTC.

This chain links TRBV5-8 with TRBJ1-2, with unresolved D. Trimming took off 3 bases at V and 2 bases at J, with 14 bases between the two ends. Germline CDR1 SGHTS, CDR2 YDEGEE. The CDR3 sequence is 15 residues long. The CDR3 nucleotides read TGTGCCAGCAGCTGGGAGGTGTCGGCAAACTATGGCTACACCTTC. It specifies CASSWEVSANYGYTF. The full variable domain, with the rest looked up from reference TRBV5-8 and TRBJ1-2, is EAGVTQSPTHLIKTRGQQATLRCSPISGHTSVYWYQQALGLGLQFLLWYDEGEERNRGNFPPRFSGRQFPNYSSELNVNALELEDSALYLCASSWEVSANYGYTFGSGTRLTVV.

The rearrangement joins TRBV5-8 to TRBJ2-7; D not certain. This CDR3 comprises 14 residues. Trimming pared 0 bases from V and 6 bases from J, leaving 13 bases between. Germline values: CDR1 SGHTS, CDR2 YDEGEE. CDR3 bases: TGTGCCAGCAGCTTGGATGTGTCCTACTCCGAGCAGTACTTC. This translates into CASSLDVSYSEQYF.

This chain connects TRBV7-9 to TRBJ2-1; 13 bases map to TRBD2. Germline V gene data show CDR1 as SEHNR and CDR2 as FQNEAQ (reference sequence). The trim removed 1 base at V and 4 bases at J, leaving 10 bases unmatched. This CDR3 region has 19 residues. Here the CDR3 reads CASSLDGRLAGGWYNEQFF. The CDR3 DNA sequence: TGTGCCAGCAGCTTAGATGGGAGACTAGCGGGAGGTTGGTACAATGAGCAGTTCTTC.

The chain joins TRBV5-1 to TRBJ2-1, with no clear D. The CDR3 extends over 15 amino acids. Germline assignment: CDR1 SGHRS and CDR2 YFSETQ. Trimming cost V 0 bases and J 6 bases, with 13 bases left between them. CDR3 sequence (DNA): TGCGCCAGCAGCTTGGGGGGAACCGGGTCCAATGAGCAGTTCTTC. Protein: CASSLGGTGSNEQFF.

This clone was counted only a few times. The CDR3 bases are TGCGCCAGCAGCTTGGGGCAGGGGGAGAATCAGCCCCAGCATTTT. Its protein is CASSLGQGENQPQHF. The rearrangement joins TRBV5-1 to TRBJ1-5; 7 nucleotides align to TRBD1. The V gene end was trimmed by 0 bases and the J gene end by 4 bases; junction bases not matched to a gene: 4. The CDR3 sequence is 15 residues long. Germline V lookup: CDR1 SGHRS, CDR2 YFSETQ. The variable domain in full, with the rest retrieved from reference TRBV5-1 and TRBJ1-5, is KAGVTQTPRYLIKTRGQQVTLSCSPISGHRSVSWYQQTPGQGLQFLFEYFSETQRNKGNFPGRFSGRQFSNSRSEMNVSTLELGDSALYLCASSLGQGENQPQHFGDGTRLSIL.

V gene TRBV7-9 combines with J gene TRBJ2-7, with D unclear. Germline V gene lookup returns CDR1 SEHNR and CDR2 FQNEAQ (reference sequence). Trimming removed 4 bases from V and 5 bases from J, with 9 bases in between. The CDR3 spans 12 residues. The CDR3, as DNA: TGTGCCAGCAGCTACCCTAGTGACGAGCAGTACTTC. Protein: CASSYPSDEQYF. The variable domain in full, completed from reference TRBV7-9 and TRBJ2-7, reads DTGVSQNPRHKITKRGQNVTFRCDPISEHNRLYWYRQTLGQGPEFLTYFQNEAQLEKSRLLSDRFSAERPKGSFSTLEIQRTEQGDSAMYLCASSYPSDEQYFGPGTRLTVT.

Only a few counts were recorded for this clone. The V and J genes are TRBV7-9 and TRBJ2-5; 10 bases are shared with TRBD2. CDR3 size: 17 residues. Germline V lookup: CDR1 SEHNR, CDR2 FQNEAQ (reference sequence). V lost 5 bases and J lost 1; bases outside the gene matches: 10. The DNA of the CDR3 is TGTGCCAGCAGCCCAGGGGGGCTAGCGGGGGCCCAAGAGACCCAGTACTTC. Translating it yields CASSPGGLAGAQETQYF. The variable domain in full, with the rest retrieved from reference TRBV7-9 and TRBJ2-5, is DTGVSQNPRHKITKRGQNVTFRCDPISEHNRLYWYRQTLGQGPEFLTYFQNEAQLEKSRLLSDRFSAERPKGSFSTLEIQRTEQGDSAMYLCASSPGGLAGAQETQYFGPGTRLLVL.

The rearrangement joins TRBV4-2 to TRBJ2-3; 8 bases map to TRBD2. Trimming removed 0 bases from V and 8 bases from J; junction bases left unmatched: 16. This CDR3 is 18 amino acids long. CDR1 is LGHNA, CDR2 YNFKEQ, per germline. Here the CDR3 DNA reads TGTGCCAGCAGCCAAGATCAGATACGGGGGGGAGTCTTGGTTACGCAGTATTTT. Translated, it gives CASSQDQIRGGVLVTQYF.

This clone was observed once. The J gene is TRBJ2-7, the V gene TRBV7-9, with D maybe TRBD1 (6 bases). Looked up from germline, CDR1 is SEHNR and CDR2 is FQNEAQ (reference sequence). The CDR3 runs to 14 residues. V dropped 5 bases and J dropped 5 bases, with 16 bases sitting between them. For the CDR3, the DNA is TGTGCCAGCAGCCCACAGGGTGCGGTCCACGAGCAGTACTTC. Residues: CASSPQGAVHEQYF.

J is TRBJ2-1 and V is TRBV28; D gene ambiguous. The CDR3 totals 11 residues. Per germline, CDR1 MDHEN and CDR2 SYDVKM. With 5 bases removed from V and 8 bases from J, the gap between germline ends came to 7 bases. CDR3 in amino acids: CASSHHHEQFF. As DNA, the CDR3 is TGTGCCAGCAGTCACCACCATGAGCAGTTCTTC. Based on the CDR3 plus reference TRBV28 and TRBJ2-1, the full variable domain is DVKVTQSSRYLVKRTGEKVFLECVQDMDHENMFWYRQDPGLGLRLIYFSYDVKMKEKGDIPEGYSVSREKKERFSLILESASTNQTSMYLCASSHHHEQFFGPGTRLTVL.

V and J are TRBV5-1 and TRBJ2-3, with D perhaps matching TRBD2 (6 bases). The V end was cut by 4 bases, the J end by 0 bases, with 12 bases between. The CDR3 covers 15 residues. Germline V lookup: CDR1 SGHRS, CDR2 YFSETQ. The CDR3 spells CASSMWGDSTDTQYF. In nucleotides, the CDR3 is TGCGCCAGCAGCATGTGGGGGGACAGCACAGATACGCAGTATTTT.

The chain has TRBV6-5 and TRBJ2-5; D is undetermined. V was pared by 6 bases and J by 4 bases, with 12 bases between. The CDR3 loop spans 13 amino acids. In germline, CDR1 is MNHEY, CDR2 SVGAGI. CDR3 DNA sequence: TGTGCCAGCAGAAAGTCCCTTACAGAGACCCAGTACTTC. Amino acids: CASRKSLTETQYF.